The 14 T cell receptor beta chains given below trace back to one sample, sequenced in a study of blood T cell repertoires in COVID-19. Sequencing was performed with immunoSEQ multiplex PCR; in TCRdb, only in-frame clones are kept and a portion is missing. This sample has around 150,000 clones, with approximately 92% found just once. Sample: peripheral blood. These receptors were obtained from a woman aged 45-60 years with acute or convalescent COVID-19.

The rearrangement links TRBV6-5 to TRBJ1-2; D possibly corresponds to TRBD1 (5 bases). From germline, CDR1 is MNHEY and CDR2 SVGAGI. CDR3 length equals 14 residues. Trimming shortened V by 0 bases and J by 12 bases, and 17 bases separated the two germline ends. In DNA, the CDR3 is TGTGCCAGCAGTTACTCGGACATGAGTTCCTATCACACCTTC. Its translation is CASSYSDMSSYHTF.

This rearrangement joins TRBV7-3 to TRBJ2-7, with 8 bases identical to TRBD1. The length of the CDR3 is 13 residues. J gave up 3 bases and V 4 bases, and 2 bases lay outside the gene matches. CDR1 and CDR2 from the germline V gene are SGHTA and FQGTGA. The CDR3 coding sequence is TGTGCCAGCAGCTCCGGGACAGGCTACGAGCAGTACTTC. Translated: CASSSGTGYEQYF.

The CDR3 sequence: CASSPRQGLNTEAFF. The DNA of the CDR3 is TGTGCCAGCAGCCCTAGACAGGGCCTGAACACTGAAGCTTTCTTT. The rearrangement uses TRBV11-2 and TRBJ1-1, with TRBD1 identical over 7 bases. This CDR3 is 15 amino acids long. Losses at the gene ends were 5 bases for V and 0 bases for J; bases not matched to a gene: 6. CDR1 and CDR2 from the germline V gene are SGHAT and FQNNGV. Using reference TRBV11-2 and TRBJ1-1 for the parts outside the CDR3, the full variable domain is EAGVAQSPRYKIIEKRQSVAFWCNPISGHATLYWYQQILGQGPKLLIQFQNNGVVDDSQLPKDRFSAERLKGVDSTLKIQPAKLEDSAVYLCASSPRQGLNTEAFFGQGTRLTVV.

V is TRBV11-2 and J is TRBJ1-3; D is ambiguous. Trimming left V 1 base short and J 3 bases short, with 7 bases between. CDR1 and CDR2 (germline): SGHAT, FQNNGV. CDR3 length equals 14 residues. CDR3 protein: CASSLAQFGNTIYF. The DNA for the CDR3 is TGTGCCAGCAGCTTAGCACAGTTTGGAAACACCATATATTTT.

With regard to this clone: Germline and junction disagree at one end, which may indicate a read error. This chain joins TRBV5-6 and TRBJ1-4; possible D gene TRBD1, 5 bases. The CDR3 extends over 14 amino acids. Germline V gene data show CDR1 as SGHDT and CDR2 as YYEEEE. The DNA for the CDR3 is TGTGCCAGCAGCTTGGCCGCGGATGGGGCCTTCATATCTTTT. Its translation: CASSLAADGAFISF.

This clone was observed a single time. The J gene is TRBJ2-3, the V gene TRBV6-2 or TRBV6-3; TRBD2 matches 8 bases. Germline lookup yields CDR1 MNHEY and CDR2 SVGEGT. After removal of 2 bases from V and 3 bases from J, the junction contained 10 bases not matched to a gene. The CDR3 runs 17 residues. The CDR3 is CASSYPRGGRLTDTQYF. The CDR3 DNA sequence: TGTGCCAGCAGTTACCCGAGGGGCGGGAGGCTGACAGATACGCAGTATTTT.

This clone showed up just once. This chain connects TRBV5-1 to TRBJ1-3; D is unresolved. CDR1 is SGHRS, CDR2 YFSETQ, per germline. The CDR3 length is 16 residues. Between the trimmed V and J ends, which lost 0 bases and 2 bases, there was a span of 12 bases. The CDR3 here is CASSLELNLAGNTIYF. DNA of the CDR3: TGCGCCAGCAGCTTGGAACTAAACTTAGCTGGAAACACCATATATTTT.

The chain couples TRBV9 to TRBJ1-1, with D unresolved. CDR3 length: 13 amino acids. Trimming left V 0 bases short and J 3 bases short, with 6 bases between. CDR1 is SGDLS and CDR2 is YYNGEE in the germline V gene. This chain's CDR3 is CASSVDRDTEAFF. As DNA, the CDR3 is TGTGCCAGCAGCGTAGACAGAGACACTGAAGCTTTCTTT.

This sequence joins TRBV7-2 and TRBJ1-2; 9 bases agree with TRBD1. Germline CDR1 SGHTA, CDR2 FQGNSA. Trimming removed 2 bases from V and 6 bases from J; junction bases left unmatched: 7. The CDR3 runs 15 residues. CDR3 loop: CASSLPGTGSDGYTF. The DNA for the CDR3 is TGTGCCAGCAGCTTACCCGGGACAGGGTCCGATGGCTACACCTTC.

This clone was detected only a few times. The gene calls are TRBV28 and TRBJ2-7; possible D gene TRBD1, 5 bases. The CDR3 consists of 13 residues. Trimming removed 2 bases at V and 9 bases at J, with 14 bases between. Germline values: CDR1 MDHEN, CDR2 SYDVKM. The chain's CDR3 is CASSLVQGTGQYF. The CDR3, as DNA: TGTGCCAGCAGTTTAGTTCAGGGTACCGGGCAGTACTTC.

The rearrangement joins TRBV3-1 (or the pseudogene TRBV3-2) to TRBJ2-2, with 7 bases lining up with TRBD1. V gave up 6 bases and J gave up 2 bases; unmatched junction bases: 6. Germline CDR1 LGHDT, CDR2 YNNKEL (reference sequence). The CDR3 has 15 residues. CDR3 amino acids: CASRYRGVNTGELFF. The CDR3 region has the DNA TGTGCCAGCAGATACAGGGGCGTTAACACCGGGGAGCTGTTTTTT.

V gene TRBV27 combines with J gene TRBJ2-5; the match to TRBD2 covers 13 bases. V lost 5 bases, J lost 4 bases, and 10 bases stayed unmatched. This CDR3 is 17 amino acids long. Germline CDR1 is MNHEY and CDR2 is SMNVEV (reference sequence). CDR3 loop: CASSPRGLAGSGETQYF. In nucleotides, the CDR3 is TGTGCCAGCAGTCCCCGGGGACTAGCGGGGTCCGGAGAGACCCAGTACTTC.

The chain recombines TRBV6-5 with TRBJ1-4; TRBD1 aligns across 9 bases. Per germline, CDR1 MNHEY and CDR2 SVGAGI. The CDR3 extends over 15 amino acids. V was clipped by 6 bases and J by 7 bases; unmatched bases: 9. The CDR3 is CASSGMTGGGEKLFF. The CDR3 bases are TGTGCCAGCAGCGGTATGACAGGGGGTGGTGAAAAACTGTTTTTT.

The chain joins TRBV2 to TRBJ2-7, with TRBD1 matching over 8 bases. CDR1 is SNHLY and CDR2 is FYNNEI in the germline V gene. V shed 9 bases, J shed 2 bases, and the junction held 9 bases outside the gene matches. The CDR3 length is 14 residues. The CDR3 spells CASRPGTGPYEQYF. The CDR3 DNA reads TGTGCCAGTAGACCCGGGACAGGCCCCTACGAGCAGTACTTC.